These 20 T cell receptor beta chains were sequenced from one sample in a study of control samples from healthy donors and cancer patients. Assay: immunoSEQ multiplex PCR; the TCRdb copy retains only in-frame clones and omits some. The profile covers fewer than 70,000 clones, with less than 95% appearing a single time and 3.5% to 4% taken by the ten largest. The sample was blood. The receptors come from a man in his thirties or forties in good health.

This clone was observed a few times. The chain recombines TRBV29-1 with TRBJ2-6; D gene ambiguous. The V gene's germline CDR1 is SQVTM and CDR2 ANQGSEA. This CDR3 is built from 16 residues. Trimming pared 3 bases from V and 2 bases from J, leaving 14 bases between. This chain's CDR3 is CSVETAKRTGANVLTF. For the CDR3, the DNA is TGCAGCGTTGAGACGGCAAAACGGACTGGGGCCAACGTCCTGACTTTC.

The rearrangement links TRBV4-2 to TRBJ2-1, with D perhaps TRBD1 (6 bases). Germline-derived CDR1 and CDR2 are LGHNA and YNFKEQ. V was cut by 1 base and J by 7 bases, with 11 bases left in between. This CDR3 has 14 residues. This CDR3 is CASSQGGHSNEQFF. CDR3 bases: TGTGCCAGCAGCCAAGGGGGGCATAGTAATGAGCAGTTCTTC.

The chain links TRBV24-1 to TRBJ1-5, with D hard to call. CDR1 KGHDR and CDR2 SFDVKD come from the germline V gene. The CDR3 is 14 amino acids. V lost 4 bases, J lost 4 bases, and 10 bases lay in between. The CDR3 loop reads CATSDGSGNQPQHF. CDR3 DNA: TGTGCCACCAGTGACGGCAGCGGAAATCAGCCCCAGCATTTT.

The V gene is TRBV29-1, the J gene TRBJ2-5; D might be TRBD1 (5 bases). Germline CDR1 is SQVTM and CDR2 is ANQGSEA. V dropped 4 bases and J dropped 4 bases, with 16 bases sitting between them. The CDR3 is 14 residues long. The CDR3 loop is CSVARRQGGETQYF. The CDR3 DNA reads TGCAGCGTTGCTAGGCGGCAGGGTGGAGAGACCCAGTACTTC.

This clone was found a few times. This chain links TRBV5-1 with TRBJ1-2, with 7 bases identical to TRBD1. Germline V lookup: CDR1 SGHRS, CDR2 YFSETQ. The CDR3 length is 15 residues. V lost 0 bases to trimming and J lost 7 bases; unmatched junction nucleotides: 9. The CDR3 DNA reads TGCGCCAGCAGCTTGGGTTTGACAGGGCGTAGTGGCTACACCTTC. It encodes CASSLGLTGRSGYTF. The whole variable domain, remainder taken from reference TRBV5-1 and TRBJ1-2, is KAGVTQTPRYLIKTRGQQVTLSCSPISGHRSVSWYQQTPGQGLQFLFEYFSETQRNKGNFPGRFSGRQFSNSRSEMNVSTLELGDSALYLCASSLGLTGRSGYTFGSGTRLTVV.

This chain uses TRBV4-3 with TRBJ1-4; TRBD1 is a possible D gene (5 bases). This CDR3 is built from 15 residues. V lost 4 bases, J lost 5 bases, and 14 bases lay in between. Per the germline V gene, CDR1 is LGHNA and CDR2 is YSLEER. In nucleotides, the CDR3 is TGCGCCAGCAGCCCACCGGGACTTGGAAATGAAAAACTGTTTTTT. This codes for CASSPPGLGNEKLFF.

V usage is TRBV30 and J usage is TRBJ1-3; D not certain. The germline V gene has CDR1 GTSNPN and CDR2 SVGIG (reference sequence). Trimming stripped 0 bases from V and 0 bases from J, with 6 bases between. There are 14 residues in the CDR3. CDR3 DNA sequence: TGTGCCTGGAGTGTTGGGGACTCTGGAAACACCATATATTTT. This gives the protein CAWSVGDSGNTIYF.

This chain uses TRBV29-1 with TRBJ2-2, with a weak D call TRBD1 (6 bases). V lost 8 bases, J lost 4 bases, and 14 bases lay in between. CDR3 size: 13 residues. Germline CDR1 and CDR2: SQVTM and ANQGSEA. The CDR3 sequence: CSSLQGSTGELFF. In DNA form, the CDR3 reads TGCAGCTCTCTCCAGGGGTCCACCGGGGAGCTGTTTTTT.

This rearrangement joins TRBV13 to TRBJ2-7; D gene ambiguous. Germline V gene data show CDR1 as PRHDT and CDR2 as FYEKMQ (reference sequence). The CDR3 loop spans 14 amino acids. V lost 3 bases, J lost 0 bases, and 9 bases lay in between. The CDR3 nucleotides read TGTGCCAGCAGCTTTAGCCAAAGCTCCTACGAGCAGTACTTC. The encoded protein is CASSFSQSSYEQYF.

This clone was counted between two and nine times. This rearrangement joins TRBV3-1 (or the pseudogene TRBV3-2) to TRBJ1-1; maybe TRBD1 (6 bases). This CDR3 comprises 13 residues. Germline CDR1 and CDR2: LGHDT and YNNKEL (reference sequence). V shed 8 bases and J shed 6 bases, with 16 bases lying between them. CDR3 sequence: CASSLQGRAEAFF. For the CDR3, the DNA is TGTGCCAGCTCCTTACAGGGAAGGGCTGAAGCTTTCTTT.

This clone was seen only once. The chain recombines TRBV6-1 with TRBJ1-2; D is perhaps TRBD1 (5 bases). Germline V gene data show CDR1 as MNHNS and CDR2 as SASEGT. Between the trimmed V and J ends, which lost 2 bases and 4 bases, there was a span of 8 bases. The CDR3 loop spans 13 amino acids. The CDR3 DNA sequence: TGTGCCAGCAGTGAACAGGGCTTCTATGGCTACACCTTC. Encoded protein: CASSEQGFYGYTF.

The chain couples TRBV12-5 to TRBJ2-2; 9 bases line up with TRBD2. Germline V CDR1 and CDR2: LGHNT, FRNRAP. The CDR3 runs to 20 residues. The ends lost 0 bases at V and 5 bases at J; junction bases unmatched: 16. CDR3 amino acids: CASGLVLSGSPATRTGELFF. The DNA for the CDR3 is TGTGCTAGTGGTTTGGTTCTTAGCGGGAGCCCCGCTACAAGGACCGGGGAGCTGTTTTTT. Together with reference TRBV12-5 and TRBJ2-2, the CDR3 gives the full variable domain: DARVTQTPRHKVTEMGQEVTMRCQPILGHNTVFWYRQTMMQGLELLAYFRNRAPLDDSGMPKDRFSAEMPDATLATLKIQPSEPRDSAVYFCASGLVLSGSPATRTGELFFGEGSRLTVL.

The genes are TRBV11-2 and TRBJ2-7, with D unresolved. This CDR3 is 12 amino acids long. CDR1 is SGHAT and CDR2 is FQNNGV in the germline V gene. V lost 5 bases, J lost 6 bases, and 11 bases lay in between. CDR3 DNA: TGTGCCAGCAGCCGTCTGTACCGCGAGCAGTACTTC. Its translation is CASSRLYREQYF.

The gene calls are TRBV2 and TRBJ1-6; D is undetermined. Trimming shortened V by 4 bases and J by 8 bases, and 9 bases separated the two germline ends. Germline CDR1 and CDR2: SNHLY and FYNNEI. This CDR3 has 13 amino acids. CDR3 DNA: TGTGCCAGCAGTGTGGCCGGAGATTCACCCCTCCACTTT. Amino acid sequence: CASSVAGDSPLHF.

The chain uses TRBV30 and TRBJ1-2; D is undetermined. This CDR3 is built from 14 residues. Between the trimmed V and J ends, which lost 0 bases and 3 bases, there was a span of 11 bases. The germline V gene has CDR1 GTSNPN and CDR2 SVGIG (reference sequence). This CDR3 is CAWSVPGMDYGYTF. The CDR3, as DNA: TGTGCCTGGAGTGTACCGGGTATGGACTATGGCTACACCTTC.

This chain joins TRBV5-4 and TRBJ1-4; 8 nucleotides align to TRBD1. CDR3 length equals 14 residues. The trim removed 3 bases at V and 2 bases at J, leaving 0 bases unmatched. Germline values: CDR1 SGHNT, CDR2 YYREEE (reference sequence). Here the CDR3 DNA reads TGTGCCAGCAGCTGGGACAGGACTAATGAAAAACTGTTTTTT. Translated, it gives CASSWDRTNEKLFF.

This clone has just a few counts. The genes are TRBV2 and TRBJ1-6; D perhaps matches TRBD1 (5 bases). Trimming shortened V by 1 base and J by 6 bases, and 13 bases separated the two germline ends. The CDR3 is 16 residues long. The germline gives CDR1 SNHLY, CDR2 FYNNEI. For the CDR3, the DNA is TGTGCCAGCAGTGAAGTAGGACACCTCCTTAATTCACCCCTCCACTTT. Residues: CASSEVGHLLNSPLHF.

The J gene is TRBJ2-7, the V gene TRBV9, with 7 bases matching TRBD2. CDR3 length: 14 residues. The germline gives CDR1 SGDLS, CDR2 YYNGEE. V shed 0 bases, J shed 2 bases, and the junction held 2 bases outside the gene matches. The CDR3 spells CASSVAGTTYEQYF. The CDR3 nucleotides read TGTGCCAGCAGCGTAGCGGGGACTACCTACGAGCAGTACTTC.

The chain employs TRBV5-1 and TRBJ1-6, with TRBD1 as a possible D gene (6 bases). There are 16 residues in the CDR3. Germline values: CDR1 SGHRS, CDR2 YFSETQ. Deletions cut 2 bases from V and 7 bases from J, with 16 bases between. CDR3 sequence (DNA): TGCGCCAGCAGCTTAACAGGGTTCCCTCCAAATTCACCCCTCCACTTT. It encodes CASSLTGFPPNSPLHF. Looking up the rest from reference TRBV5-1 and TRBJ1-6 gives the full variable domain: KAGVTQTPRYLIKTRGQQVTLSCSPISGHRSVSWYQQTPGQGLQFLFEYFSETQRNKGNFPGRFSGRQFSNSRSEMNVSTLELGDSALYLCASSLTGFPPNSPLHFGNGTRLTVT.

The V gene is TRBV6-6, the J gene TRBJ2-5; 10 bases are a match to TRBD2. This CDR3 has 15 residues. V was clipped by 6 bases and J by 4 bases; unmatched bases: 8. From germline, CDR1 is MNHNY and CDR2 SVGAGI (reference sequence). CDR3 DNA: TGTGCCAGCAGAACTAGCGGGGTTGCAGGAGAGACCCAGTACTTC. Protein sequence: CASRTSGVAGETQYF.